The 32 T cell receptor beta chains below come from one sample, sequenced in a study of shared T cell receptors in the human thymus (dated by TCRdb to the early 2020s). Libraries were constructed by the immunoSEQ multiplex PCR assay. In its TCRdb copy, this immuneACCESS table keeps in-frame sequences only and misses some clones. Where compared with another copy, unresolved V genes explain less than half of these, and the others have no known cause. Here the sample has hundreds of thousands of clones; 85% to 90% occur a single time. The ten top clones hold 0.0095% to 0.011% of the sample. These data also featured in a second study, about human thymus T cells.

Source material: thymocytes. The receptors were gathered from a boy in the first two years of life with a congenital heart defect. Donor details come from another sample of the same person, matched by shared clones.

CDR3 amino acids: CASASWTGGFQPQHF. CDR3 nucleotides: TGTGCTAGTGCCTCTTGGACAGGGGGCTTTCAGCCCCAGCATTTT. The chain has TRBV12-5 and TRBJ1-5; the match to TRBD1 covers 11 bases. Germline V gene lookup returns CDR1 LGHNT and CDR2 FRNRAP. The CDR3 extends over 15 amino acids. Germline trimming cut 7 bases from V and 6 bases from J; bases unmatched to any gene: 8.

J is TRBJ2-1 and V is TRBV5-4; 7 positions agree with TRBD2. Germline CDR1 and CDR2: SGHNT and YYREEE (reference sequence). The CDR3 spans 15 residues. V was pared by 3 bases and J by 3 bases, with 6 bases of the junction left unmatched. Here the CDR3 reads CASSYSSGVYNEQFF. In DNA, the CDR3 is TGTGCCAGCAGCTATTCTAGCGGAGTCTACAATGAGCAGTTCTTC.

The DNA of the CDR3 is TGTGCCAGCAGTTTCCGCCTAGCGGGAGTCCCGAGCTCTGGGGCCAACGTCCTGACTTTC. It specifies CASSFRLAGVPSSGANVLTF. The rearrangement uses TRBV27 and TRBJ2-6; TRBD2 agrees at 10 bases. Germline loops: CDR1 MNHEY, CDR2 SMNVEV (reference sequence). V lost 3 bases, J lost 0 bases, and 11 bases stayed unmatched. The CDR3 has 20 residues.

This chain joins TRBV7-8 and TRBJ2-7; 8 nucleotides align to TRBD1. V dropped 4 bases and J dropped 3; count of bases not matched to a gene: 8. CDR1 is SGHVS, CDR2 FQNEAQ, per germline. The CDR3 is made up of 15 amino acids. This CDR3 reads CASSSTGAVLYEQYF. CDR3 DNA sequence: TGTGCCAGCAGCTCGACAGGGGCGGTGCTCTACGAGCAGTACTTC. The variable domain in full, with the rest retrieved from reference TRBV7-8 and TRBJ2-7, is GAGVSQSPRYKVAKRGQDVALRCDPISGHVSLFWYQQALGQGPEFLTYFQNEAQLDKSGLPSDRFFAERPEGSVSTLKIQRTQQEDSAVYLCASSSTGAVLYEQYFGPGTRLTVT.

This clone has only one observation. J is TRBJ2-5 and V is TRBV4-2; a possible D gene is TRBD1 (5 bases). This CDR3 has 17 amino acids. Germline CDR1 is LGHNA and CDR2 is YNFKEQ. V gave up 0 bases and J gave up 0 bases, with 14 bases separating them. CDR3 in amino acids: CASSQEGLVSDQETQYF. CDR3 in DNA: TGTGCCAGCAGCCAAGAGGGGCTAGTTTCTGACCAAGAGACCCAGTACTTC.

The chain employs TRBV5-6 and TRBJ2-5, with D maybe TRBD1 (6 bases). This CDR3 contains 14 residues. Trimming pared 0 bases from V and 5 bases from J, leaving 11 bases between. Germline V gives CDR1 SGHDT, CDR2 YYEEEE. The CDR3 DNA reads as TGTGCCAGCAGCTTGGAATGGGGGCGGGAGACCCAGTACTTC. Amino acids: CASSLEWGRETQYF. Together with reference TRBV5-6 and TRBJ2-5, the CDR3 gives the full variable domain: DAGVTQSPTHLIKTRGQQVTLRCSPKSGHDTVSWYQQALGQGPQFIFQYYEEEERQRGNFPDRFSGHQFPNYSSELNVNALLLGDSALYLCASSLEWGRETQYFGPGTRLLVL.

V and J are TRBV19 and TRBJ2-3; D gene unclear. Germline values: CDR1 LNHDA, CDR2 SQIVND (reference sequence). CDR3 length equals 17 residues. The germline V and J ends were trimmed by 3 bases and 0 bases, with 16 bases remaining between them. The CDR3, as DNA: TGTGCCAGTAGTATTTTTACGGGTTCGCCTAGCACAGATACGCAGTATTTT. Residues: CASSIFTGSPSTDTQYF.

The V gene is TRBV28, the J gene TRBJ1-2; D gene ambiguous. Germline assignment: CDR1 MDHEN and CDR2 SYDVKM. V was cut by 2 bases and J by 6 bases, with 19 bases left in between. The CDR3 consists of 16 residues. The CDR3 DNA reads TGTGCCAGCAGTTTAAGAGGTCGGAGGGAATACCATGGCTACACCTTC. Translated, it gives CASSLRGRREYHGYTF.

The genes are TRBV5-4 and TRBJ2-5, with TRBD2 as a possible D gene (5 bases). With 3 bases removed from V and 7 bases from J, the gap between germline ends came to 16 bases. Germline V gives CDR1 SGHNT, CDR2 YYREEE (reference sequence). This CDR3 is built from 14 residues. The CDR3 loop reads CASSSGVRVGTQYF. CDR3 bases: TGTGCCAGCAGCTCCGGGGTACGGGTTGGGACCCAGTACTTC.

Worth noting for this clone: No conserved phenylalanine or tryptophan is present at the end of the CDR3, so a read error is the likely explanation. V usage is TRBV27 and J usage is TRBJ2-7; 14 bases are a match to TRBD2. The CDR3 runs 18 residues. Germline CDR1 MNHEY, CDR2 SMNVEV (reference sequence). Trimming removed 5 bases from V and 1 base from J; junction bases left unmatched: 10. For the CDR3, the DNA is TGTGCCAGCAGTCCCCGACTAGCGGGAGGGCCCAAATCCTACGAGCAGTACCTC. Translation gives CASSPRLAGGPKSYEQYL.

The J gene is TRBJ2-7, the V gene TRBV11-2; the match to TRBD1 covers 8 bases. The CDR3 sequence is 16 residues long. With 5 bases clipped from V and 0 bases from J, the junction kept 9 bases outside the gene matches. Germline V gene lookup returns CDR1 SGHAT and CDR2 FQNNGV. CDR3 in DNA: TGTGCCAGCAGCGTTTACAGGGGGGAGAGCTCCTACGAGCAGTACTTC. Its translation is CASSVYRGESSYEQYF.

This clone was observed a single time. The chain links TRBV29-1 to TRBJ2-5; 10 positions match TRBD1. V lost 7 bases to trimming and J lost 5 bases; unmatched junction nucleotides: 7. This CDR3 comprises 13 residues. Germline V gene lookup returns CDR1 SQVTM and CDR2 ANQGSEA. The CDR3 nucleotides read TGCAGCGCCGACAGGGGGCGCCGGGAGACCCAGTACTTC. It encodes CSADRGRRETQYF.

The V call is TRBV28, the J call TRBJ2-5; 7 nucleotides align to TRBD1. Trimming cost V 9 bases and J 2 bases; bases outside gene matches: 6. The V gene's germline CDR1 is MDHEN and CDR2 SYDVKM. This CDR3 spans 13 amino acids. The CDR3 protein is CASTTGPQETQYF. The CDR3 coding sequence is TGTGCCAGTACGACAGGGCCACAAGAGACCCAGTACTTC.

V is TRBV30 and J is TRBJ1-1; D is ambiguous. The V gene lost 5 bases and the J gene lost 1 base, with 11 bases spanning the gap. From germline, CDR1 is GTSNPN and CDR2 SVGIG (reference sequence). CDR3 length: 13 amino acids. CDR3 loop: CAWCDGRNTEAFF. CDR3 sequence (DNA): TGTGCCTGGTGCGACGGGAGGAACACTGAAGCTTTCTTT.

The rearrangement joins TRBV14 to TRBJ2-7; D is unclear. Germline V lookup: CDR1 SGHDN, CDR2 FVKESK. Trimming took off 1 base at V and 0 bases at J, with 10 bases between the two ends. This CDR3 has 15 amino acids. The CDR3 region is CASSQVGSGSYEQYF. CDR3 bases: TGTGCCAGCAGCCAAGTCGGGTCTGGCTCCTACGAGCAGTACTTC.

V and J are TRBV6-4 and TRBJ1-2; a weak D match, TRBD1 (5 bases). Germline lookup yields CDR1 MRHNA and CDR2 SNTAGT. The ends were cut back, 6 bases at V and 4 bases at J, with 9 bases in the middle. This CDR3 is 12 amino acids long. The CDR3 is CASSQGAYGYTF. As DNA, the CDR3 is TGTGCCAGCAGCCAGGGCGCCTATGGCTACACCTTC.

The genes are TRBV5-1 and TRBJ2-5; D may be TRBD1 (5 bases). Germline-derived CDR1 and CDR2 are SGHRS and YFSETQ. The CDR3 is 14 residues long. The V gene lost 3 bases and the J gene lost 5 bases, with 14 bases spanning the gap. CDR3 loop: CASSSSQGRETQYF. CDR3 in DNA: TGCGCCAGCAGCTCATCGCAGGGAAGGGAGACCCAGTACTTC.

The rearrangement joins TRBV30 to TRBJ2-6; 8 positions agree with TRBD1. The CDR3 covers 14 residues. Germline V gene lookup returns CDR1 GTSNPN and CDR2 SVGIG (reference sequence). Trimming removed 4 bases from V and 4 bases from J; junction bases left unmatched: 3. CDR3 nucleotides: TGTGCCTGGAACAGGGGGAGAGGGGCCAACGTCCTGACTTTC. Translation: CAWNRGRGANVLTF. Drawing the rest from reference TRBV30 and TRBJ2-6, the complete variable domain is SQTIHQWPATLVQPVGSPLSLECTVEGTSNPNLYWYRQAAGRGLQLLFYSVGIGQISSEVPQNLSASRPQDRQFILSSKKLLLSDSGFYLCAWNRGRGANVLTFGAGSRLTVL.

This clone was counted only a few times. V and J are TRBV4-2 and TRBJ2-7; 11 nucleotides agree with TRBD2. The CDR3 loop spans 15 amino acids. Germline loops: CDR1 LGHNA, CDR2 YNFKEQ. The junction had 5 bases not matched to a gene; V was cut back by 5 bases and J by 2 bases. CDR3 sequence (DNA): TGTGCCAGCAGCGGGGGACTAGCGGAACCCTACGAGCAGTACTTC. As protein: CASSGGLAEPYEQYF.

The V call is TRBV7-9, the J call TRBJ2-7; unclear D gene. CDR3 length equals 13 residues. Per the germline V gene, CDR1 is SEHNR and CDR2 is FQNEAQ (reference sequence). V was shortened by 3 bases and J by 3 bases, with 9 bases between the two germline ends. CDR3 amino acids: CASSLGPNYEQYF. DNA of the CDR3: TGTGCCAGCAGCTTGGGCCCGAACTACGAGCAGTACTTC.

This clone is a singleton in its sample. Germline and junction disagree at one end, which may indicate a read error. The chain is built from TRBV7-9 and TRBJ2-7; TRBD2 agrees at 7 bases. From germline, CDR1 is SEHNR and CDR2 FQNEAQ (reference sequence). The CDR3 totals 11 residues. The CDR3 DNA reads as TGTGCCAGCAGCTTAGAGCGGGGAACCTTCTTC. It codes for CASSLERGTFF.

In DNA, the CDR3 is TGTGCCAGCAGCTTATTACAGACGGGGAGGGGACAAGAGACCCAGTACTTC. Translation: CASSLLQTGRGQETQYF. This sequence joins TRBV5-4 and TRBJ2-5; 7 bases fit TRBD2. V lost 2 bases and J lost 2; bases outside the gene matches: 12. CDR3 size: 17 residues. Germline V gene lookup returns CDR1 SGHNT and CDR2 YYREEE (reference sequence).

V gene TRBV4-1 combines with J gene TRBJ2-1, with D possibly TRBD2 on 6 matching bases. Germline-derived CDR1 and CDR2 are MGHRA and YSYEKL. V lost 5 bases and J lost 1, with 12 bases in between. CDR3 length equals 15 residues. DNA for the CDR3: TGCGCCAGCAGCTCTGCGGGATTATCCTACAATGAGCAGTTCTTC. Translated: CASSSAGLSYNEQFF.

The CDR3 is CASSEEGREGFSTDTQYF. The CDR3 bases are TGTGCCAGCAGTGAAGAAGGGCGGGAGGGGTTTAGCACAGATACGCAGTATTTT. The V gene is TRBV6-1, the J gene TRBJ2-3, with TRBD2 identical over 9 bases. CDR1 and CDR2 from the germline V gene are MNHNS and SASEGT. CDR3 length equals 18 residues. Unmatched junction bases numbered 8, after V lost 1 base and J lost 0 bases.

In its sample, this clone was seen a few times. The V gene is TRBV14, the J gene TRBJ1-2, with D uncertain. In germline, CDR1 is SGHDN, CDR2 FVKESK. Deletions cut 3 bases from V and 0 bases from J, with 8 bases between. CDR3 size: 14 residues. This CDR3 reads CASSHSGPNYGYTF. CDR3 in DNA: TGTGCCAGCAGCCACTCAGGCCCTAACTATGGCTACACCTTC.

The chain's CDR3 is CASSQDRPQGHHYNEQFF. The CDR3 nucleotides are TGTGCCAGCAGCCAAGATCGGCCCCAGGGGCACCACTACAATGAGCAGTTCTTC. This chain joins TRBV14 and TRBJ2-1; possibly TRBD1 for D (6 bases). There are 18 residues in the CDR3. Germline V CDR1 and CDR2: SGHDN, FVKESK. The ends were cut back, 0 bases at V and 3 bases at J, with 18 bases in the middle.

The CDR3 region is CASSISKTAYEQYF. Written as DNA, the CDR3 is TGTGCCAGTAGTATAAGTAAGACAGCCTACGAGCAGTACTTC. This chain links TRBV19 with TRBJ2-7; D is possibly TRBD1 (5 bases). With 2 bases removed from V and 2 bases from J, the gap between germline ends came to 10 bases. The CDR3 totals 14 residues. Germline CDR1 LNHDA, CDR2 SQIVND (reference sequence). The whole variable domain, filled in from reference TRBV19 and TRBJ2-7, reads DGGITQSPKYLFRKEGQNVTLSCEQNLNHDAMYWYRQDPGQGLRLIYYSQIVNDFQKGDIAEGYSVSREKKESFPLTVTSAQKNPTAFYLCASSISKTAYEQYFGPGTRLTVT.

The chain has TRBV5-1 and TRBJ2-6; no definite D call. V was clipped by 0 bases and J by 0 bases, with 10 bases between them. CDR3 length: 17 residues. Germline CDR1 SGHRS, CDR2 YFSETQ. This CDR3 reads CASSLGSWSSGANVLTF. The CDR3 nucleotides are TGCGCCAGCAGCTTGGGCAGTTGGAGCTCTGGGGCCAACGTCCTGACTTTC.

The chain combines TRBV6-9 with TRBJ2-7, with TRBD1 matching over 7 bases. Looked up from germline, CDR1 is MNHGY and CDR2 is SVAAGI. After removal of 6 bases from V and 0 bases from J, the junction contained 8 bases not matched to a gene. The CDR3 has 15 amino acids. CDR3 protein: CASRVVGQYSYEQYF. Written as DNA, the CDR3 is TGTGCCAGCAGAGTTGTGGGACAGTACTCCTACGAGCAGTACTTC.

This sequence joins TRBV6-1 and TRBJ1-4; D gene uncertain. Germline-derived CDR1 and CDR2 are MNHNS and SASEGT. Trimming pared 5 bases from V and 0 bases from J, leaving 16 bases between. This CDR3 region has 17 residues. The CDR3 sequence is CASSQERWSATNEKLFF. The CDR3 region has the DNA TGTGCCAGCAGTCAAGAACGGTGGTCGGCAACTAATGAAAAACTGTTTTTT.

The V and J genes are TRBV18 and TRBJ2-7; 9 nucleotides align to TRBD1. The CDR3 is made up of 14 amino acids. V lost 3 bases to trimming and J lost 5 bases; unmatched junction nucleotides: 5. Per the germline V gene, CDR1 is KGHSH and CDR2 is LQKENI. CDR3 nucleotides: TGTGCCAGCTCACCTGGGGACAGGGAGGACGAGCAGTACTTC. The encoded protein is CASSPGDREDEQYF.

This chain connects TRBV9 to TRBJ2-5; 7 bases agree with TRBD2. Trimming took 4 bases from V and 4 from J; bases not matched to a gene: 10. CDR1 is SGDLS, CDR2 YYNGEE, per germline. The CDR3 spans 15 residues. CDR3 in amino acids: CASSPLAGAPETQYF. The DNA for the CDR3 is TGTGCCAGCAGCCCCCTGGCGGGAGCCCCAGAGACCCAGTACTTC.